This T cell receptor beta chain was identified in a study of ipilimumab plus nivolumab after autologous stem cell transplantation. Points from the study as a whole: The authors say TCR, Treg and microbiome findings warrant further study.

This clone was found a few times. Its target is not known. Checkpoint therapy with ipilimumab 1 mg/kg began 14 to 28 days after transplant. Generated by immunoSEQ multiplex PCR, the TCRdb table keeps only in-frame clones and is missing some. The top ten hold roughly 31% of the sample, which has roughly 11,000 clones, 69% seen once. After removal of 3 bases from V and 2 bases from J, the junction contained 4 bases not matched to a gene. The germline V gene encodes CDR1 SGHAT and CDR2 FQNNGV. The CDR3 length is 14 residues. This chain joins TRBV11-2 and TRBJ2-7; TRBD2 aligns across 7 bases. This specimen was PBMCs, taken in a trial of ipilimumab plus nivolumab as post-transplant consolidation. This TCR derives from a male donor with diffuse large B-cell lymphoma. The CDR3 bases are TGTGCCAGCAGCTTGAGCGGGAACCCCTACGAGCAGTACTTC. The encoded protein is CASSLSGNPYEQYF.